A single sample gave rise to the 5 T cell receptor beta chains below, sequenced in a study of T cell repertoires in cytomegalovirus infection. One entry per CDR3 protein, called by TCRdb with MiXCR from the reads. The table records some 77,000 distinct CDR3 sequences, 3.7% of them present only once. The sequencing input was PBMCs. The receptor set was obtained from a human donor in good health (CMV status not recorded). Some clones in this sample may be carry-over from other donors' samples.

This clonotype was observed many times. The chain links TRBV7-9 to TRBJ1-4; D unresolved. The CDR3 covers 15 residues. The V gene lost 0 bases and the J gene lost 0 bases, with 5 bases spanning the gap. Germline V CDR1 and CDR2: SEHNR, FQNEAQ (reference sequence). CDR3: CASSLAHSTNEKLFF. In DNA form, the CDR3 reads TGTGCCAGCAGCTTAGCTCACTCAACTAATGAAAAACTGTTTTTT.

By share, this clonotype ranks as medium-sized. J is TRBJ1-5 and V is TRBV7-2; D is uncertain. The CDR3 has 15 amino acids. CDR1 is SGHTA, CDR2 FQGNSA, per germline. V was trimmed by 1 base and J by 0 bases, leaving 7 bases between them. The CDR3 DNA reads TGTGCCAGCAGCTTAGGAGGGTTTAGCAATCAGCCCCAGCATTTT. This gives the protein CASSLGGFSNQPQHF.

This clonotype was counted ten times or more. The V and J genes are TRBV12-3 or TRBV12-4 and TRBJ1-6; D gene unclear. CDR3 length: 13 residues. V lost 3 bases to trimming and J lost 4 bases, with 4 bases between them. CDR3 nucleotides: TGTGCCAGCAGTTTCCTATATAATTCACCCCTCCACTTT. Its translation: CASSFLYNSPLHF.

There are many counts of this clonotype. The chain combines TRBV28 with TRBJ1-5; D might be TRBD1 (5 bases). The CDR3 spans 15 residues. V gave up 5 bases and J gave up 3 bases, with 14 bases separating them. Germline V gene lookup returns CDR1 MDHEN and CDR2 SYDVKM. The DNA for the CDR3 is TGTGCCAGCAGTCTTGGCTTGGGGCCCAATCAGCCCCAGCATTTT. Protein: CASSLGLGPNQPQHF.

This clonotype was seen at least ten times. The gene calls are TRBV7-3 and TRBJ2-7, with 7 bases that match TRBD2. The junction had 11 bases not matched to a gene; V was cut back by 6 bases and J by 3 bases. Germline CDR1 and CDR2: SGHTA and FQGTGA. The CDR3 is 15 amino acids. The CDR3 bases are TGTGCCAGCAGGTTGAACTCGGGACTAATCTACGAGCAGTACTTC. Encoded protein: CASRLNSGLIYEQYF.